This T cell receptor (beta chain) came from a study of T-cell reconstitution after alpha-beta-depleted transplantation in children. Construction of the TCRbeta library involved unique molecular identifiers. TCRdb called the PCR reads again in MiXCR, with one record for every CDR3 protein. The data contain about 980,000 distinct CDR3 sequences, about 26% of them singletons. This CDR3 is built from 14 residues. Germline V gene sequence: CDR1 DFQATT, CDR2 SNEGSKA (reference sequence). As for this clonotype: What it binds is unknown.

Study observations and caveats: Several hundred rapidly expanded clones from non-depleted graft cells reportedly supplied alpha-beta T cells about two months post-transplant. Hyperexpanded clones declined; after one year, newly produced T cells mostly supplied diversity. Some patients' high day-60 TCRbeta diversity was attributed to recipient cells surviving conditioning.

The sample here was PBMCs, mostly from graft donor cells, taken 360 days after TCRalphabeta/CD19-depleted stem cell transplant. The genes are TRBV20-1 and TRBJ1-2; D might be TRBD1 (6 bases). This receptor was obtained from a boy less than two years old who had a stem cell transplant for SCID, so the T cells may come from the graft donor. The chain's CDR3 is CRSEGGKGDYGYTF. Here the CDR3 DNA reads TGCAGAAGTGAGGGGGGAAAGGGGGACTATGGCTACACCTTC.